Listed below are T cell receptor beta chains from one sample, sequenced in a study of Ad26.COV2.S vaccination and SARS-CoV-2 variants. The table came from immunoSEQ multiplex PCR; TCRdb's copy has only in-frame clones and leaves some out. The table lists about 320,000 clones, roughly 84% of them singletons. Sequenced here: peripheral blood, sampled in a trial of Ad26.COV2.S vaccine versus placebo. The source of these receptors is a person aged 18-60 years who received the Ad26.COV2.S COVID-19 vaccine or a placebo. Both conserved end residues are part of each CDR3. The D gene is left open where the match is weak. Size values are once, few and many counts, or a class for expanded clones, and some rows have none.

>TRBD2|TRBJ2-5|-|TRBV7-9|18
TGTGCCAGCAGCCCCTCGAGGCTAGCGGGGGTGTACCAAGAGACCCAGTACTTC
CASSPSRLAGVYQETQYF
>-|TRBJ1-5|-|TRBV4-1|15
TGCGCCAGCAGCTGGGAGGGGGGGAGCAATCAGCCCCAGCATTTT
CASSWEGGSNQPQHF
>-|TRBJ2-5|-|TRBV6-9|20
TGTGCCAACCCACACCGGCAGTCCGGGCTAGCGGGGAACAGGGGGGAGACCCAGTACTTC
CANPHRQSGLAGNRGETQYF
>TRBD1|TRBJ1-2|-|TRBV3-1/TRBV3-2|20
TGTGCCAGCAGCCAAGATAGGACCGGGACAGGGGGCCAAGCTAACTATGGCTACACCTTC
CASSQDRTGTGGQANYGYTF
>-|TRBJ1-1|-|TRBV6-5|13
TGTGCCAGCATCGGACGGTCCGGAACTGAAGCTTTCTTT
CASIGRSGTEAFF
>-|TRBJ1-1|-|TRBV30|11
TGTGCCTGGAGGGGGCGCACTGAAGCTTTCTTT
CAWRGRTEAFF
>TRBD1|TRBJ2-3|many|TRBV5-4|12
TGTGCCAGCAGCCCCAGGGGGGATACGCAGTATTTT
CASSPRGDTQYF
>-|TRBJ1-2|-|TRBV7-9|14
TGTGCCAGCAGGGAGATCTTGGGGGGCGGCGGCTACACCTTC
CASREILGGGGYTF
>-|TRBJ2-5|-|TRBV4-2|16
TGTGCCAGCAGCCAAGAGACCGGAGTCCCCCAAGAGACCCAGTACTTC
CASSQETGVPQETQYF
>-|TRBJ2-2|once|TRBV24-1|14
TGTGCCACCAGTGATTTGCTAGACACCGGGGAGCTGTTTTTT
CATSDLLDTGELFF
>TRBD1|TRBJ2-3|-|TRBV5-1|15
TGCGCCAGCAGCTCTTCGACAGGGCGCGCAGATACGCAGTATTTT
CASSSSTGRADTQYF
>-|TRBJ2-1|few|TRBV12-3/TRBV12-4|11
TGTGCCAGCACCGCCTACAATGAGCAGTTCTTC
CASTAYNEQFF
>-|TRBJ1-2|-|TRBV3-1/TRBV3-2|14
TGTGCCAGCAGCCAAGGGGGCGTTGACTATGGCTACACCTTC
CASSQGGVDYGYTF
>-|TRBJ2-2|-|TRBV6-5|14
TGTGCCAGCAGTCCGATACAGGGCACCGGGGAGCTGTTTTTT
CASSPIQGTGELFF
>-|TRBJ2-7|-|TRBV7-9|14
TGTGCCAGCGCTCCTTTAGGCCTTACCCTACGAGCGTACTTC
CASAPLGLTLRAYF